This T cell receptor (beta chain) originates from a study of blood T cell repertoires in COVID-19. Study in general: From the United States, Italy and Spain came samples of acute and convalescent COVID-19. From T cells, B-cell-depleted T cells, or PBMCs came the material, which was cDNA or gDNA.

Assay: immunoSEQ multiplex PCR; the TCRdb copy retains only in-frame clones and omits some. Of over 30,000 clones in the sample, roughly 88% were seen once. Trimming left V 0 bases short and J 4 bases short, with 19 bases between. Germline CDR1 is SGHRS and CDR2 is YFSETQ. The CDR3 runs 17 residues. V is TRBV5-1 and J is TRBJ1-2; the D gene is possibly TRBD1 (5 bases). Sequences were obtained from peripheral blood. The clonotype was recovered from a man of 80 years or more with acute or convalescent COVID-19. CDR3 sequence: CASSLGRGLVHGYGYTF. The CDR3 DNA sequence: TGCGCCAGCAGCTTGGGTCGGGGGTTGGTACATGGCTATGGCTACACCTTC.